This T cell receptor beta chain is from a study of breast tumors, draining lymph nodes, adjacent tissues. Study-wide results and caveats: Tumor repertoires ranked between lymph nodes and nontumor tissue in diversity, with V and J gene preferences. The lymph node origin of tumor T cells was framed as consistent with a hypothesis, not demonstrated.

Samples came from axillary lymph nodes draining the breast cancer. One entry per CDR3 protein, called by TCRdb with MiXCR from the multiplex PCR reads. The sample contains approximately 300,000 distinct CDR3 sequences, roughly 31% of which appear only once. Germline CDR1 SGHAT, CDR2 FQNNGV. Trimming removed 5 bases from V and 6 bases from J, with 14 bases in between. This CDR3 region has 13 residues. A word on this clonotype: The antigen remains unidentified. Possible read error: a much larger clone is one base away.

This sequence originates from a female donor with breast cancer. Some clones in this sample may be carry-over from other donors' samples. V gene TRBV11-2 combines with J gene TRBJ2-7, with D possibly being TRBD1 (5 bases). The sequenced sample was axillary lymph node tissue. DNA of the CDR3: TGTGCCAGCAGCCAGACAGATATTTCCGAGCAGTACTTC. Its protein product is CASSQTDISEQYF.